The following is a T cell receptor beta chain sequence with its context. This sample stems from a study of control samples from healthy donors and cancer patients. Clones were sequenced by immunoSEQ multiplex PCR, and TCRdb holds only the in-frame ones, with some missing. The table has 100,000 to 150,000 clones, roughly 90% seen once. Material: blood. This receptor was taken from a man aged 40-49 years in good health.

The CDR3 loop is CASRQGVSDEQYF. The CDR3 region has the DNA TGTGCCAGCAGACAGGGAGTCAGCGACGAGCAGTACTTC. The chain couples TRBV3-1 (or the pseudogene TRBV3-2) to TRBJ2-7; D is perhaps TRBD1 (6 bases). Trimming removed 6 bases from V and 5 bases from J, with 14 bases in between. CDR3 length: 13 amino acids. Per germline, CDR1 LGHDT and CDR2 YNNKEL (reference sequence).